This T cell receptor (beta chain) stems from a study of HIV-infected patients and healthy controls (dated by TCRdb to the mid-2010s). Some background on the complete study: Although they stayed below normal ranges, CD4 counts in about 90% of the 16 patients rose modestly but significantly after three months of therapy. CD8 counts did not change consistently during early therapy, while the CD4:CD8 ratio increased slightly. An undetectable viral load was attained by 11 of 16 patients by the second bleed and by all patients after a further year of therapy. Overall T-cell lymphocytopenia was not observed in the patients, and no significant difference from controls was found in total CDR3 counts per chain. The study asked whether deep sequencing of the TCR repertoire from small blood samples of HIV patients could detect immune perturbation and reconstitution. Overall study results and their limits: Slight age and sex profile differences between the study cohorts did not explain the observed diversity differences. During therapy, HIV-associated CDR3s significantly decreased in frequency, while CMV-associated CDR3s did not change significantly, though most became more frequent. Size-matched repertoire data did not replicate the apparent post-therapy recovery of the Gini index in HIV-infected patients. In the samples, alpha-beta chain pairing was left undetermined. Alpha-chain CDR3s from MAIT cells appeared at high frequency in healthy controls but were severely depleted in HIV+ repertoires. Oligoclonality may be reflected in the significantly higher mean Gini indices of HIV-infected repertoires compared with controls. Unequal numbers of distinct sequences between patients and controls complicated comparisons, and size-matching overweighted rare events from HIV-infected data. Processing was restricted to sixteen HIV-infected individuals, which the authors judged to be a major constraint on the generalizability of the findings. The use of whole blood limited sequencing depth and precluded separation of the dynamics of distinct T-cell subpopulations. Healthy controls shared more CDR3s between individuals than HIV+ patients, by Jaccard index and by count of highly shared sequences. The study did not determine donor HLA types. Mean usage differed significantly between HIV-infected patients and controls for eight alpha and eight beta V genes. Roughly threefold more distinct CDR3s and higher Shannon diversity were observed in healthy control repertoires than in untreated HIV+ repertoires.

Whole blood was used without cell fractionation, so the repertoire reflected all unsorted peripheral T cells. A roughly 2.7 ml sample of peripheral blood was drawn into Tempus tubes for RNA extraction. HIV-infected adults who had not yet received antiretroviral therapy and were about to begin treatment were enrolled, with the first sixteen eligible patients processed. Patients with febrile or AIDS-related illness, tumors, hepatitis B or C coinfection, immunomodulatory therapy, recent vaccination or treatment interruptions were excluded from enrollment. The TURBO-DNase kit was used to remove leftover genomic DNA, and GLOBINclear was used to deplete globin mRNA. The study collected pretreatment blood from HIV-infected patients just before antiretroviral therapy was started. SuperScript III was used to reverse transcribe 500 ng RNA with primers targeting the alpha and beta constant regions. Alpha and beta chain libraries were generated separately via chain-specific third strand synthesis with multiplexing indices. The protocol used a single primer pair to amplify all rearrangements within a chain, which avoided primer bias, and attached molecular barcodes to each cDNA molecule. Purified cDNA was joined by T4 RNA Ligase 1 to a 5' RACE adapter carrying a random hexamer and the SP2 sequencing primer site. Second strand synthesis was performed with Phusion polymerase and primed from the SP2 site, and slow temperature ramps were applied to favor optimal annealing. Each molecule's 12-nucleotide barcode consisted of two random hexamer sequences, both added before amplification and joined together. An amplification PCR of about 20 cycles with P5s and P7 primers came after a short first PCR that had added P5 and P7 adapter elements plus a second index. The libraries went through 25 to 35 PCR cycles in total, were quantified on a Qubit, were sized on a Bioanalyzer, and were diluted to around 4.4 nM. Sequencing of the normalized libraries was done on an Illumina MiSeq using 2 x 250 paired-end kits. Into about 10 ul Tris-Cl, the reverse transcription reactions were eluted following cleanup on MinElute columns. The adapter ligations were run for roughly 25 hours at 16 degrees C, and AMPure XP beads at a 1:1 ratio were afterwards used to clean them. As for the original processing: Demultiplexed FASTQ files were processed with a modified Decombinator that output V, J, insert and barcode information. Any sequence that shared a barcode yet differed from the dominant sequence was discarded as an error, and the number of original cDNA molecules was estimated by counting barcodes clustered at Levenshtein distance 3. The R packages ineq, vegan, igraph and RCytoscape were used for downstream analyses, with IMGT nomenclature and CDR3 definitions applied. The authors computed V gene usage over distinct sequences and counted each TCR a single time to avoid skew from clonal expansion. Unique CDR3 amino acid sequences within a donor were connected in similarity networks whenever two sequences differed by a single Levenshtein edit. Published HIV-specific CDR3s (around 83 alpha, some 670 beta) and CMV-specific CDR3s (under 14 alpha, some 250 beta) were assembled and queried against the repertoires. Random subsampling to size-matched repertoires demonstrated that the decreased diversity in patients did not result from their lower sequence numbers. TCRdb reprocessed the public reads (quality trimming at Q25 with fastp, clone calling with MiXCR) and kept in-frame beta chains. Every entry covers one CDR3 protein and lists the most common genes and DNA from its rows. None of the V and J calls come from the authors' own analysis; TCRdb made them. The sample has under 8,500 distinct CDR3 sequences on record, approximately 9.9% of them singletons. The ten largest clones add up to 27% of the sample.

Measured from the cysteine to the phenylalanine, the CDR3 is 15 residues long. Only CDR3 DNA remains: 45 bases, in frame from the first base. V is reduced by 2 bases and J by 4 bases, leaving a spacing of 9 bases between them. The germline V gene (reference sequence) yields SGHAT for CDR1 and FQDESV for CDR2. This clonotype is termed medium-sized (0.01 to 0.1%). The antigen it recognizes is unknown. No per-base quality is available; no much larger clone lies one base away. Recombination joined TRBV11-1 with TRBJ2-6; the D gene lacks a confident call. This TCR was recovered from an adult with HIV infection. Source: blood, taken before antiretroviral therapy. The sequence in DNA is TGTGCCAGCAGCTTAATTCCAGCCGGGGCCAACGTCCTGACTTTC. The translation is CASSLIPAGANVLTF.